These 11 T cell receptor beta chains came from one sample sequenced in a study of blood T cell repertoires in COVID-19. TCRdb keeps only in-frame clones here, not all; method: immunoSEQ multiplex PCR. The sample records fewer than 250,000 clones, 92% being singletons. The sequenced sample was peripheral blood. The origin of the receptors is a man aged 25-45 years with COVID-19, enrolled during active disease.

CDR3 sequence: CASSLGTGGSPLHF. The CDR3, as DNA: TGTGCCAGCAGCTTGGGCACAGGGGGTTCACCCCTCCACTTT. V gene TRBV11-1 combines with J gene TRBJ1-6; 8 bases align to TRBD1. Germline V gene sequence: CDR1 SGHAT, CDR2 FQDESV (reference sequence). This CDR3 spans 14 amino acids. With V trimmed by 3 bases and J by 9 bases, 4 bases remained unmatched.

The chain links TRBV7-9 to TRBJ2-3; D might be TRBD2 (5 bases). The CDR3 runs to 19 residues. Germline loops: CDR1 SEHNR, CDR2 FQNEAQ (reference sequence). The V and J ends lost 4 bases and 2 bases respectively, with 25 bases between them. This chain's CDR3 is CASSSYMVRASSDTDTQYF. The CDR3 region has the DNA TGTGCCAGCAGCTCATATATGGTTCGGGCTAGCAGTGACACAGATACGCAGTATTTT. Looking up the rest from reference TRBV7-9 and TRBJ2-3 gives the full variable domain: DTGVSQNPRHKITKRGQNVTFRCDPISEHNRLYWYRQTLGQGPEFLTYFQNEAQLEKSRLLSDRFSAERPKGSFSTLEIQRTEQGDSAMYLCASSSYMVRASSDTDTQYFGPGTRLTVL.

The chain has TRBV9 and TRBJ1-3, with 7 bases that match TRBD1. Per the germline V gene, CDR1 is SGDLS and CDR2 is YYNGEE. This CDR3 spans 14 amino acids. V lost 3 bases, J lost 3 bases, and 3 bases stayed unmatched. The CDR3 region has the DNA TGTGCCAGCAGCGGCCCAGGGGGTGGAAACACCATATATTTT. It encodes CASSGPGGGNTIYF.

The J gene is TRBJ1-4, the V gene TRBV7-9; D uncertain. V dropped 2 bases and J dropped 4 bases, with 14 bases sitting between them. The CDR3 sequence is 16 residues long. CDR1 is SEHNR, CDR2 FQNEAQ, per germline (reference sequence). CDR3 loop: CASSLLDRRVNEKLFF. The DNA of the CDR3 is TGTGCCAGCAGCTTACTAGATCGGCGGGTTAATGAAAAACTGTTTTTT.

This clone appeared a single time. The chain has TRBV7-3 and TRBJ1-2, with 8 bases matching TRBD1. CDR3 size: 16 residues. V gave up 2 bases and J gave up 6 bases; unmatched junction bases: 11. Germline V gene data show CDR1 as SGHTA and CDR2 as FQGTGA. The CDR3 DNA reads TGTGCCAGCAGCTTAGGGGGCCAGGGGGCAATAGATGGCTACACCTTC. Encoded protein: CASSLGGQGAIDGYTF.

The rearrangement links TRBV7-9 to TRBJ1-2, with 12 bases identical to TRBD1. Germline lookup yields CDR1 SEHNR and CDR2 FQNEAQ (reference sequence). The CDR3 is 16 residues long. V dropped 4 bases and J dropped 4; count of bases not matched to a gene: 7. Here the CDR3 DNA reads TGTGCCAGCAGCTCAGCCGGGACAGGGGGCCTCTATGGCTACACCTTC. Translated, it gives CASSSAGTGGLYGYTF.

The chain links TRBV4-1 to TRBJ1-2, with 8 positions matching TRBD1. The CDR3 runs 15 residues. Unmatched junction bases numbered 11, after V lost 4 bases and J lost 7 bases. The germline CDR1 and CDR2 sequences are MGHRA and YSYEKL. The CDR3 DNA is TGCGCCAGCAGCCTTCAACAGGGGGAGGGCCCTGGCTACACCTTC. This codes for CASSLQQGEGPGYTF.

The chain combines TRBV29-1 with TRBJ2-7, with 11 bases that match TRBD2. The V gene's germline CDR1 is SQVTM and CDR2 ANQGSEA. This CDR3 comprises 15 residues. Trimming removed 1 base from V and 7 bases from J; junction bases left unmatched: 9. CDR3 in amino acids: CSVEGTRLAGKEQYF. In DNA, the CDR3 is TGCAGCGTTGAAGGTACGAGACTAGCGGGAAAGGAGCAGTACTTC.

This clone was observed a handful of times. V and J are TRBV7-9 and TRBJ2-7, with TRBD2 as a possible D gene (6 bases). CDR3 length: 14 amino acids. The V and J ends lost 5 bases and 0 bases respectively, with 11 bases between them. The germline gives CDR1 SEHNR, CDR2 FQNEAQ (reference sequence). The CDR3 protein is CASSPLAFSYEQYF. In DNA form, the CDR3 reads TGTGCCAGCAGCCCACTAGCCTTCTCCTACGAGCAGTACTTC.

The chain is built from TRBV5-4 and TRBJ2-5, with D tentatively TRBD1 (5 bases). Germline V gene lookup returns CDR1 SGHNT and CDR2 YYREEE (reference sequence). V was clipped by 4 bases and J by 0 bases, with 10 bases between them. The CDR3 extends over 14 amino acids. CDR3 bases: TGTGCCAGCAGCCCAACAGGAGACCAAGAGACCCAGTACTTC. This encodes CASSPTGDQETQYF.

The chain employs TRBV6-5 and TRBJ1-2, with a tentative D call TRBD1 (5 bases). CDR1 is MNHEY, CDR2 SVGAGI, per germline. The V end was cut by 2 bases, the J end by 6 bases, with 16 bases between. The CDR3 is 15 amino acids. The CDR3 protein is CASSYVGGWGDGYTF. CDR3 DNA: TGTGCCAGCAGTTACGTGGGGGGTTGGGGTGATGGCTACACCTTC.